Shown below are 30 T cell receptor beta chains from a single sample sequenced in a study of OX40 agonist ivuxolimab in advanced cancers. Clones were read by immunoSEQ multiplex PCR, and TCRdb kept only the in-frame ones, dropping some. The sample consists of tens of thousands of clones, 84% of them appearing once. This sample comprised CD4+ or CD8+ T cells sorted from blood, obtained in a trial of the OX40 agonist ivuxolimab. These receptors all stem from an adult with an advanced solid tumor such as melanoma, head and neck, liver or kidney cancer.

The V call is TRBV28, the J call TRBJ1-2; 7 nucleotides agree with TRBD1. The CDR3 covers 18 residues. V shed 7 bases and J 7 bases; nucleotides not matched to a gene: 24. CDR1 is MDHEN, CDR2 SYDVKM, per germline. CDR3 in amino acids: CASTARNSGVKGASGYTF. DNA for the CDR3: TGTGCCAGCACCGCCAGGAATTCGGGGGTCAAGGGGGCTAGTGGCTACACCTTC.

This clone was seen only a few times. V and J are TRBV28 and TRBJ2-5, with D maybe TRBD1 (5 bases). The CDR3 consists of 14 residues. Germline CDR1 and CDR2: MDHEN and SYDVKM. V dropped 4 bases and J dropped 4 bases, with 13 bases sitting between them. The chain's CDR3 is CASSSGHPRETQYF. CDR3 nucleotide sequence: TGTGCCAGCAGTTCAGGACACCCTAGAGAGACCCAGTACTTC.

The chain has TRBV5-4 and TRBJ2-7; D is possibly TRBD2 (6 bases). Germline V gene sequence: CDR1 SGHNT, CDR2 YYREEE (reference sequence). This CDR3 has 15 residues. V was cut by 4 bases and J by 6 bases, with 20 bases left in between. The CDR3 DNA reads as TGTGCCAGCAGCCGGGACTGGGGAACCTCGGCCGAGCAGTACTTC. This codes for CASSRDWGTSAEQYF.

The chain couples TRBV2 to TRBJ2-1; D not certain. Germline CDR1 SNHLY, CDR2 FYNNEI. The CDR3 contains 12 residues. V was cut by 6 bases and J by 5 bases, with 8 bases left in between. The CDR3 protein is CASSLLDNEQFF. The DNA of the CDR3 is TGTGCCAGCAGCCTCCTTGACAATGAGCAGTTCTTC.

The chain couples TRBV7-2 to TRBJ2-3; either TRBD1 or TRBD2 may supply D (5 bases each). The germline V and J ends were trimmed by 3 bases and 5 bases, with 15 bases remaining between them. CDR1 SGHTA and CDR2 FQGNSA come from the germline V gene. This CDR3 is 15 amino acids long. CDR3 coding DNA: TGTGCCAGCAGCTTGTCCCGGGACGGAGTAGATACGCAGTATTTT. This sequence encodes CASSLSRDGVDTQYF.

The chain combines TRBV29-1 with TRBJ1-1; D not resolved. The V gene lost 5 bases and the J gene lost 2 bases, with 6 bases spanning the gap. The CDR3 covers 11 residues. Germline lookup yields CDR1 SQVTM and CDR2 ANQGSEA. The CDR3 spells CSVQRNTEAFF. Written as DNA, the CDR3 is TGCAGCGTTCAGCGTAACACTGAAGCTTTCTTT.

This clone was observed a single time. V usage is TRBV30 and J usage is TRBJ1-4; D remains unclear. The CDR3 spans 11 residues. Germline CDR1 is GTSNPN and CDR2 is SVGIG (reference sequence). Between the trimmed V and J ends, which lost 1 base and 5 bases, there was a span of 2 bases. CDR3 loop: CAWSANEKLFF. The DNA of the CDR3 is TGTGCCTGGAGTGCGAATGAAAAACTGTTTTTT.

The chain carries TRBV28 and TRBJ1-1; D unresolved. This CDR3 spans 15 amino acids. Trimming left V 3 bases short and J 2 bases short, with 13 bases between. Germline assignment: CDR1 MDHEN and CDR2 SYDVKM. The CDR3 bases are TGTGCCAGCAGTTTCTCCCGGACGGCCAACACTGAAGCTTTCTTT. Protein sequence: CASSFSRTANTEAFF.

CDR3 in amino acids: CASSDSGNTDTQYF. For the CDR3, the DNA is TGTGCCAGCAGTGACTCCGGGAACACAGATACGCAGTATTTT. V usage is TRBV2 and J usage is TRBJ2-3, with D maybe TRBD2 (5 bases). Germline CDR1 reads SNHLY; CDR2 reads FYNNEI. V was shortened by 3 bases and J by 2 bases, with 9 bases between the two germline ends. The CDR3 runs to 14 residues.

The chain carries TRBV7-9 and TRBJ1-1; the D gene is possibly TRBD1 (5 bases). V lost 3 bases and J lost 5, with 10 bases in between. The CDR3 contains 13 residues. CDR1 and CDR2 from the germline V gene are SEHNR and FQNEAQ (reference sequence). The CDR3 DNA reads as TGTGCCAGCAGCTTTTGGCAGGGAACTGAAGCTTTCTTT. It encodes CASSFWQGTEAFF.

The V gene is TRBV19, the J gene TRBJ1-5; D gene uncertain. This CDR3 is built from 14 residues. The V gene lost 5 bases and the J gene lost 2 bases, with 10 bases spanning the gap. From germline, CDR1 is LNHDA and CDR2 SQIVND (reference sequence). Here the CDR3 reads CASSENKGNQPQHF. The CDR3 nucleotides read TGTGCCAGTAGTGAGAATAAGGGCAATCAGCCCCAGCATTTT.

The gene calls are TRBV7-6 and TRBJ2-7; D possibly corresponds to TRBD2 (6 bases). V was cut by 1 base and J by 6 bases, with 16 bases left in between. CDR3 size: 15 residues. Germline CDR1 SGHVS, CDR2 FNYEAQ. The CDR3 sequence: CASSLVRGRRGEQYF. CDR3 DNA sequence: TGTGCCAGCAGCTTAGTTCGCGGCAGGAGGGGCGAGCAGTACTTC. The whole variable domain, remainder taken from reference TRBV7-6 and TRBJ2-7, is GAGVSQSPRYKVTKRGQDVALRCDPISGHVSLYWYRQALGQGPEFLTYFNYEAQQDKSGLPNDRFSAERPEGSISTLTIQRTEQRDSAMYRCASSLVRGRRGEQYFGPGTRLTVT.

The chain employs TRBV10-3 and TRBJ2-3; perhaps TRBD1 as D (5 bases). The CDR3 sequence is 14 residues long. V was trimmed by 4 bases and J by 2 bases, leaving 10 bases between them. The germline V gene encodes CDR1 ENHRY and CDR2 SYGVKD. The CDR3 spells CAISGQGTTDTQYF. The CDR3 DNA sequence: TGTGCCATCAGTGGGCAGGGCACCACAGATACGCAGTATTTT.

CDR3 sequence (DNA): TGCAGCGTACGGTCGGGGGGGGAGCTGTTTTTT. Translating it yields CSVRSGGELFF. J is TRBJ2-2 and V is TRBV29-1; D is perhaps TRBD2 (5 bases). The germline CDR1 and CDR2 sequences are SQVTM and ANQGSEA. This CDR3 is built from 11 residues. V lost 6 bases and J lost 8, with 10 bases in between.

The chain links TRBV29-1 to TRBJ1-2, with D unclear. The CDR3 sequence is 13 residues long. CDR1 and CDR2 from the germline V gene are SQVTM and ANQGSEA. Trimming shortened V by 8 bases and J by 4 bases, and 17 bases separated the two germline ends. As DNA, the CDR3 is TGCAGCTCGGGAGAGCCCCTTGGCTATGGCTACACCTTC. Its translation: CSSGEPLGYGYTF.

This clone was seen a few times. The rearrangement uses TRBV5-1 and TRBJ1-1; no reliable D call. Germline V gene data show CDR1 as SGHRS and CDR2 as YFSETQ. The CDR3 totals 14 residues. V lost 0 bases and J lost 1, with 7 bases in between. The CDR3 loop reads CASSLAPPNTEAFF. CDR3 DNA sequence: TGCGCCAGCAGCTTGGCCCCGCCGAACACTGAAGCTTTCTTT.

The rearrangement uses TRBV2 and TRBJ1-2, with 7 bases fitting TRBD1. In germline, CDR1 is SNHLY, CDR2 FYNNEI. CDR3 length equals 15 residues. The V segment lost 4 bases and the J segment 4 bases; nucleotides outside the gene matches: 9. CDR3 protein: CASSGVQGTFYGYTF. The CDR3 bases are TGTGCCAGCAGTGGGGTACAGGGGACCTTCTATGGCTACACCTTC. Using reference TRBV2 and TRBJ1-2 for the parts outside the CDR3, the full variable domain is EPEVTQTPSHQVTQMGQEVILRCVPISNHLYFYWYRQILGQKVEFLVSFYNNEISEKSEIFDDQFSVERPDGSNFTLKIRSTKLEDSAMYFCASSGVQGTFYGYTFGSGTRLTVV.

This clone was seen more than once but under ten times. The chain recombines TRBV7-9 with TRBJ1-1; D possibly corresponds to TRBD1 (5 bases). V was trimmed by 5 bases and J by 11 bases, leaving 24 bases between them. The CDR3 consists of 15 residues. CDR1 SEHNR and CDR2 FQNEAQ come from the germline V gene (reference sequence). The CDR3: CASSLSGGEGAKAFF. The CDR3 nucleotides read TGTGCCAGCAGCCTTTCGGGAGGGGAGGGAGCTAAGGCTTTCTTT.

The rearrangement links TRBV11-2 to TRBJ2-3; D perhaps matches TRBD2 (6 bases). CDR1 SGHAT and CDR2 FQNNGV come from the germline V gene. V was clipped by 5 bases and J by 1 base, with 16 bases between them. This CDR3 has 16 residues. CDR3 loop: CASSRYNGEGTDTQYF. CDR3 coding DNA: TGTGCCAGCAGCCGCTACAACGGGGAGGGCACAGATACGCAGTATTTT. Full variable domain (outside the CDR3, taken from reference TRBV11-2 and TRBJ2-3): EAGVAQSPRYKIIEKRQSVAFWCNPISGHATLYWYQQILGQGPKLLIQFQNNGVVDDSQLPKDRFSAERLKGVDSTLKIQPAKLEDSAVYLCASSRYNGEGTDTQYFGPGTRLTVL.

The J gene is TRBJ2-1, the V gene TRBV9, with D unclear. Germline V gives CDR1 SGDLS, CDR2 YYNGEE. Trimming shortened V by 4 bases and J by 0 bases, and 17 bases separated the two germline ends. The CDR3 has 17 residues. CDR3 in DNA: TGTGCCAGCAGCCCAACAAGTACACCCCACTCCTACAATGAGCAGTTCTTC. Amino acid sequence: CASSPTSTPHSYNEQFF.

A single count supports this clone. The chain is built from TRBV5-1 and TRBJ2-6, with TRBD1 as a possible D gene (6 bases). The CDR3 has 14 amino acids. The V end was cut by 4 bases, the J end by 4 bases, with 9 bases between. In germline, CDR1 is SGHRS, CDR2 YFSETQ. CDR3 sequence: CASSRTDGANVLTF. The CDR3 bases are TGCGCCAGCAGCCGGACAGACGGGGCCAACGTCCTGACTTTC.

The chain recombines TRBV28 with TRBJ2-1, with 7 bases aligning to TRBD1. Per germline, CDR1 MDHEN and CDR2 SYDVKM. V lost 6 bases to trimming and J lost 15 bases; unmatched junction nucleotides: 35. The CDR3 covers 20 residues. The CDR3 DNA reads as TGTGCCAGCAGCGTTGGGACAGTGAGACTGCATATCAAGGTTGAAGAGGGAGCGTTCTTC. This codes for CASSVGTVRLHIKVEEGAFF.

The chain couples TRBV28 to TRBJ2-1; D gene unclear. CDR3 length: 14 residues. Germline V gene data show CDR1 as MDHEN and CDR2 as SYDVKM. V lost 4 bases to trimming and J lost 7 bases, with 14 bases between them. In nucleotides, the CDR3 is TGTGCCAGCAGTTCCACACGGCAAGTTAATGAGCAGTTCTTC. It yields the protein CASSSTRQVNEQFF.

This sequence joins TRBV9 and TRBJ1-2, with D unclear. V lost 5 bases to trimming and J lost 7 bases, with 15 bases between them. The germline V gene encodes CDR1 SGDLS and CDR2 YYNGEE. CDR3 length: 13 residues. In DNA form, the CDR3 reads TGTGCCAGCAGTTCAGATCACGGTGGTGGCTACACCTTC. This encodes CASSSDHGGGYTF.

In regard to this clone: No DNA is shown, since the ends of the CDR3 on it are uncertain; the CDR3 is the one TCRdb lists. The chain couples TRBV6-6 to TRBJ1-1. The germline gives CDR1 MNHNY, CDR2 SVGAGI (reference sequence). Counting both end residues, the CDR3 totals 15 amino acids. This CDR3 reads CASSLGHFGNTEAFF.

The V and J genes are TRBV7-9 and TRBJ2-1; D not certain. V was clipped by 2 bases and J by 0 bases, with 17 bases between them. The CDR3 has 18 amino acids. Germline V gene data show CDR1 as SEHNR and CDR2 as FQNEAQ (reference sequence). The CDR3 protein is CASSLFVLRVYSYNEQFF. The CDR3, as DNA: TGTGCCAGCAGCTTATTTGTATTACGGGTCTACTCCTACAATGAGCAGTTCTTC.

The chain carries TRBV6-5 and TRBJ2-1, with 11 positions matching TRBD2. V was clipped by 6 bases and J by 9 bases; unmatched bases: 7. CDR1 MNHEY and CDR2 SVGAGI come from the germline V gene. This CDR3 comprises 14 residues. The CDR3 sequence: CASRSLAGGSEQFF. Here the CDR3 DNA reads TGTGCCAGCAGGTCCCTAGCGGGGGGCAGTGAGCAGTTCTTC.

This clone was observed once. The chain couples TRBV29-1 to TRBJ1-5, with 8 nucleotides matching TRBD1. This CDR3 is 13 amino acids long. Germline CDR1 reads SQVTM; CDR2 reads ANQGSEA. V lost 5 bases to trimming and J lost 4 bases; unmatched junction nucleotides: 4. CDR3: CSVLGQGNQPQHF. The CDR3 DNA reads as TGCAGCGTTCTAGGACAGGGAAATCAGCCCCAGCATTTT.

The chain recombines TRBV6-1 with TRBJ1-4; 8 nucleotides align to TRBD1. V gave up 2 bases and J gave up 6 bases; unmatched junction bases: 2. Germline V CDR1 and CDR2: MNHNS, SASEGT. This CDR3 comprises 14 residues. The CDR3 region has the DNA TGTGCCAGCAGTGAATACAGGGGGGATGAAAAACTGTTTTTT. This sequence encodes CASSEYRGDEKLFF.

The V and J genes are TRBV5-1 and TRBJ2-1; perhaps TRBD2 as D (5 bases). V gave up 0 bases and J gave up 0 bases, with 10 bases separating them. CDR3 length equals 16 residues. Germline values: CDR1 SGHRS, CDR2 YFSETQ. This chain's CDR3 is CASSLGVGSSYNEQFF. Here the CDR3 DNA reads TGCGCCAGCAGCTTGGGCGTTGGGAGCTCCTACAATGAGCAGTTCTTC.